The 29 T cell receptor beta chains listed next were all sequenced from one sample in a study of Graves' ophthalmopathy and Graves' hyperthyroidism. The authors amplified TCR beta CDR3 regions, and they did so from RNA transcripts for repertoire sequencing. Second-round multiplex PCR followed a first-round RT-PCR using HTBI primers. In TCRdb, the multiplex PCR reads were re-called with MiXCR into one record per CDR3 protein. The sample carries over a million distinct CDR3 sequences, less than 45% recorded once. Input material: peripheral blood or thyroid tissue (not recorded which). The receptor source for this set is an adult man with Graves' hyperthyroidism.

This clonotype was detected ten times or more. The genes are TRBV29-1 and TRBJ2-7; 7 nucleotides line up with TRBD2. The junction had 2 bases not matched to a gene; V was cut back by 2 bases and J by 1 base. The germline CDR1 and CDR2 sequences are SQVTM and ANQGSEA. The CDR3 is 13 residues long. In DNA form, the CDR3 reads TGCAGCGTTGAATCGCGGGAGTCCTACGAGCAGTACTTC. Translated: CSVESRESYEQYF.

The chain couples TRBV5-1 to TRBJ2-7; D gene uncertain. CDR1 is SGHRS, CDR2 YFSETQ, per germline. CDR3 length: 14 amino acids. Trimming pared 0 bases from V and 2 bases from J, leaving 9 bases between. The CDR3 loop reads CASSLAVPPYEQYF. The CDR3 DNA is TGCGCCAGCAGCTTGGCGGTGCCCCCCTACGAGCAGTACTTC.

The chain uses TRBV15 and TRBJ2-3, with TRBD2 as a possible D gene (6 bases). The CDR3 is made up of 14 amino acids. CDR1 is LNHNV and CDR2 is YYDKDF in the germline V gene (reference sequence). V was cut by 5 bases and J by 2 bases, with 11 bases left in between. For the CDR3, the DNA is TGTGCCACCAGCCGGGAGTCGTTCACAGATACGCAGTATTTT. This translates into CATSRESFTDTQYF.

The chain is built from TRBV5-1 and TRBJ1-1; the D gene is possibly TRBD1 (5 bases). V was trimmed by 3 bases and J by 2 bases, leaving 11 bases between them. The CDR3 totals 14 residues. Germline V CDR1 and CDR2: SGHRS, YFSETQ. CDR3 amino acids: CASSWGDGNTEAFF. The CDR3, as DNA: TGCGCCAGCAGCTGGGGGGACGGAAACACTGAAGCTTTCTTT.

In this sample, this clonotype turned up many times. This chain uses TRBV29-1 with TRBJ2-5; 8 bases align to TRBD2. Germline V gene sequence: CDR1 SQVTM, CDR2 ANQGSEA. The CDR3 length is 15 residues. V was clipped by 6 bases and J by 0 bases; unmatched bases: 9. DNA of the CDR3: TGCAGCGTAAAACGGGCGGGGGGCAACCAAGAGACCCAGTACTTC. This gives the protein CSVKRAGGNQETQYF.

This clonotype appeared a few times. The J gene is TRBJ1-6, the V gene TRBV7-8; D remains unclear. The CDR3 runs 14 residues. Germline CDR1 SGHVS, CDR2 FQNEAQ. V lost 7 bases, J lost 7 bases, and 14 bases lay in between. The CDR3 region has the DNA TGTGCCAGCATCGAGGGAAGCTCCAATTCACCCCTCCACTTT. The encoded protein is CASIEGSSNSPLHF.

As to this clonotype: A read error may produce the germline difference seen at one junction end. This chain connects TRBV5-4 to TRBJ1-1; 7 nucleotides align to TRBD1. The CDR3 has 16 residues. CDR1 is SGHNT, CDR2 YYREEE, per germline (reference sequence). CDR3: CASSLEPTGSNTEAFF. The CDR3 DNA follows: TGTGCCAGCAGTTTGGAACCGACAGGGTCCAACACTGAAGCTTTCTTT. The whole variable domain, remainder taken from reference TRBV5-4 and TRBJ1-1, is ETGVTQSPTHLIKTRGQQVTLRCSSQSGHNTVSWYQQALGQGPQFIFQYYREEENGRGNFPPRFSGLQFPNYSSELNVNALELDDSALYLCASSLEPTGSNTEAFFGQGTRLTVV.

The chain recombines TRBV19 with TRBJ2-7; TRBD1 agrees at 10 bases. Germline loops: CDR1 LNHDA, CDR2 SQIVND (reference sequence). Trimming took 9 bases from V and 5 from J; bases not matched to a gene: 4. CDR3 size: 12 residues. The chain's CDR3 is CASRDRGNEQYF. The CDR3 DNA is TGTGCCAGCCGGGACAGGGGAAACGAGCAGTACTTC.

The J gene is TRBJ1-6, the V gene TRBV6-6; D unresolved. Trimming removed 7 bases from V and 0 bases from J, with 25 bases in between. The CDR3 is 20 amino acids. Germline-derived CDR1 and CDR2 are MNHNY and SVGAGI (reference sequence). CDR3 nucleotides: TGTGCCAGCAATATACCGGGGAAAGCTACCGGAAACTCCTATAATTCACCCCTCCACTTT. Translation: CASNIPGKATGNSYNSPLHF.

A few counts support this clonotype. The chain has TRBV29-1 and TRBJ2-7; D is undetermined. The CDR3 contains 11 residues. Per germline, CDR1 SQVTM and CDR2 ANQGSEA. V lost 4 bases to trimming and J lost 3 bases, with 7 bases between them. Here the CDR3 reads CSVAKSYEQYF. CDR3 nucleotide sequence: TGCAGCGTTGCCAAGAGCTACGAGCAGTACTTC.

This clonotype was observed at least ten times. This chain links TRBV20-1 with TRBJ1-1; D not resolved. Trimming took off 6 bases at V and 0 bases at J, with 11 bases between the two ends. Germline CDR1 reads DFQATT; CDR2 reads SNEGSKA (reference sequence). This CDR3 is built from 13 residues. For the CDR3, the DNA is TGCAGTGCCATAGGACGCTTGAACACTGAAGCTTTCTTT. This translates into CSAIGRLNTEAFF.

This clonotype was picked up many times. The CDR3 DNA follows: TGCGCCAGCAAGCAAAACCCTCTTAGCAATCAGCCCCAGCATTTT. The encoded protein is CASKQNPLSNQPQHF. The rearrangement joins TRBV5-1 to TRBJ1-5; D uncertain. The CDR3 loop spans 15 amino acids. The germline gives CDR1 SGHRS, CDR2 YFSETQ. With 6 bases removed from V and 0 bases from J, the gap between germline ends came to 13 bases.

In its sample, this clonotype was seen many times. The chain uses TRBV24-1 and TRBJ2-7; no firm D call. Germline V gives CDR1 KGHDR, CDR2 SFDVKD. The CDR3 covers 12 residues. V was trimmed by 9 bases and J by 3 bases, leaving 11 bases between them. The CDR3 DNA reads as TGTGCCACCTCGGACGGATACTACGAGCAGTACTTC. Translation: CATSDGYYEQYF.

This clonotype showed up many times. The V and J genes are TRBV15 and TRBJ2-2; a weak D match, TRBD2 (5 bases). Trimming left V 3 bases short and J 4 bases short, with 12 bases between. In germline, CDR1 is LNHNV, CDR2 YYDKDF (reference sequence). The CDR3 spans 15 residues. CDR3 protein: CATSSEGVVTGELFF. For the CDR3, the DNA is TGTGCCACCAGCAGCGAGGGAGTGGTCACCGGGGAGCTGTTTTTT.

This clonotype was picked up many times. The chain carries TRBV5-1 and TRBJ1-4; D call uncertain. V lost 4 bases, J lost 0 bases, and 10 bases lay in between. This CDR3 has 15 amino acids. The germline V gene encodes CDR1 SGHRS and CDR2 YFSETQ. The CDR3 coding sequence is TGCGCCAGCAGCCCGAGAGACGCAACTAATGAAAAACTGTTTTTT. Translating it yields CASSPRDATNEKLFF.

Ten or more counts support this clonotype. The junction departs from germline at one end; a sequencing error may be responsible. This chain joins TRBV5-1 and TRBJ2-7, with TRBD2 matching 14 bases. Germline V lookup: CDR1 SGHRS, CDR2 YFSETQ. The CDR3 spans 15 residues. The CDR3 reads CASSTGLAGAYEQYF. CDR3 coding DNA: TGTGCCAGCAGCACGGGACTAGCGGGAGCCTACGAGCAGTACTTC. Together with reference TRBV5-1 and TRBJ2-7, the CDR3 gives the full variable domain: KAGVTQTPRYLIKTRGQQVTLSCSPISGHRSVSWYQQTPGQGLQFLFEYFSETQRNKGNFPGRFSGRQFSNSRSEMNVSTLELGDSALYLCASSTGLAGAYEQYFGPGTRLTVT.

Worth noting for this clonotype: This may be a read error: a much more frequent sequence differs by one nucleotide. The V gene is TRBV19, the J gene TRBJ1-2; TRBD1 aligns across 7 bases. This CDR3 is built from 13 residues. Germline CDR1 LNHDA, CDR2 SQIVND (reference sequence). The J segment lost 2 bases and the V segment lost 7 bases, leaving 4 bases of the junction unmatched. This chain's CDR3 is CASNGTDNYGYTF. The DNA for the CDR3 is TGTGCCAGTAACGGGACAGACAACTATGGCTACACCTTC.

J is TRBJ1-2 and V is TRBV12-3 or TRBV12-4; TRBD1 matches 9 bases. The CDR3 consists of 16 residues. J gave up 7 bases and V 2 bases, and 11 bases lay outside the gene matches. CDR3 nucleotides: TGTGCCAGCAGTTTACACCCGACAGGGGGGTTCTTTGGCTACACCTTC. This gives the protein CASSLHPTGGFFGYTF.

This clonotype was detected once. V is TRBV25-1 and J is TRBJ1-6; possibly TRBD1 for D (6 bases). Germline CDR1 MGHDK, CDR2 SYGVNS. The CDR3 runs to 13 residues. V was trimmed by 6 bases and J by 10 bases, leaving 13 bases between them. This CDR3 is CASRTRGGSPLHF. CDR3 in DNA: TGTGCCAGCAGGACCAGGGGTGGCTCACCCCTCCACTTT.

This chain connects TRBV10-3 to TRBJ2-7; 8 bases line up with TRBD1. Looked up from germline, CDR1 is ENHRY and CDR2 is SYGVKD. The CDR3 covers 13 residues. Unmatched junction bases numbered 11, after V lost 10 bases and J lost 6 bases. CDR3 residues: CASNPTGDSEQYF. In DNA form, the CDR3 reads TGTGCCAGCAACCCGACAGGGGATAGCGAGCAGTACTTC.

Concerning this clonotype itself: A much larger clone differs by one base, so this may be a read error. J is TRBJ1-2 and V is TRBV2; D not resolved. Germline-derived CDR1 and CDR2 are SNHLY and FYNNEI. V gave up 3 bases and J gave up 0 bases, with 17 bases separating them. The CDR3 contains 17 residues. CDR3 amino acids: CASSDVTGGKTNYGYTF. CDR3 nucleotide sequence: TGTGCCAGCAGTGATGTCACCGGCGGGAAGACTAACTATGGCTACACCTTC.

This clonotype has ten or more counts. The rearrangement uses TRBV20-1 and TRBJ1-5; no definite D call. Germline lookup yields CDR1 DFQATT and CDR2 SNEGSKA (reference sequence). Trimming took off 0 bases at V and 0 bases at J, with 12 bases between the two ends. The CDR3 contains 16 residues. This CDR3 is CSARDPSDGSNQPQHF. DNA for the CDR3: TGCAGTGCTAGAGATCCATCTGACGGTAGCAATCAGCCCCAGCATTTT.

V and J are TRBV11-2 and TRBJ2-5, with D perhaps being TRBD1 or TRBD2 (5 bases each). The CDR3 covers 16 residues. CDR1 and CDR2 (germline): SGHAT, FQNNGV. Deletions cut 2 bases from V and 5 bases from J, with 18 bases between. The CDR3 DNA is TGTGCCAGCAGCTTACGGTGGGGGATCGGTGAGGAGACCCAGTACTTC. Its protein is CASSLRWGIGEETQYF. Full variable domain (rest looked up from reference TRBV11-2 and TRBJ2-5): EAGVAQSPRYKIIEKRQSVAFWCNPISGHATLYWYQQILGQGPKLLIQFQNNGVVDDSQLPKDRFSAERLKGVDSTLKIQPAKLEDSAVYLCASSLRWGIGEETQYFGPGTRLLVL.

This clonotype occurred many times. This rearrangement joins TRBV7-6 to TRBJ2-5; D uncertain. The CDR3 extends over 14 amino acids. V lost 4 bases, J lost 5 bases, and 14 bases lay in between. Germline lookup yields CDR1 SGHVS and CDR2 FNYEAQ. Here the CDR3 DNA reads TGTGCCAGCAGCTCGAGGACCCTTGGGGAGACCCAGTACTTC. Its translation: CASSSRTLGETQYF.

This clonotype was seen ten or more times. The rearrangement joins TRBV5-8 to TRBJ1-1, with D unclear. The CDR3 extends over 12 amino acids. The V gene's germline CDR1 is SGHTS and CDR2 YDEGEE. The ends were cut back, 4 bases at V and 3 bases at J, with 7 bases in the middle. CDR3 residues: CASSRRDTEAFF. CDR3 sequence (DNA): TGTGCCAGCAGCCGCCGGGACACTGAAGCTTTCTTT.

This clonotype has just a few counts. J is TRBJ2-7 and V is TRBV2, with 9 bases fitting TRBD2. V dropped 8 bases and J dropped 2; count of bases not matched to a gene: 10. The CDR3 is 15 amino acids. Germline assignment: CDR1 SNHLY and CDR2 FYNNEI. CDR3 in DNA: TGTGCCAGCGGCATGGAATTAGCGGGGGCCTACGAGCAGTACTTC. Its translation: CASGMELAGAYEQYF.

In this sample, this clonotype turned up many times. The chain couples TRBV19 to TRBJ1-5; 9 bases agree with TRBD1. The CDR3 runs to 16 residues. The J segment lost 3 bases and the V segment lost 5 bases, leaving 8 bases of the junction unmatched. Germline V CDR1 and CDR2: LNHDA, SQIVND (reference sequence). The CDR3 coding sequence is TGTGCCAGTAGTCCCCTCACAGGGGGCCTCAATCAGCCCCAGCATTTT. It codes for CASSPLTGGLNQPQHF.

This chain uses TRBV15 with TRBJ1-2, with 8 bases fitting TRBD1. CDR1 is LNHNV and CDR2 is YYDKDF in the germline V gene (reference sequence). The trim removed 3 bases at V and 2 bases at J, leaving 14 bases unmatched. CDR3 length: 18 residues. The CDR3 bases are TGTGCCACCAGCAGCCAAGCCCCCCGGACAGGGTGGAACTATGGCTACACCTTC. It codes for CATSSQAPRTGWNYGYTF.

This clonotype appeared many times. The chain is built from TRBV7-3 and TRBJ2-7; TRBD1 matches 7 bases. After removal of 5 bases from V and 6 bases from J, the junction contained 7 bases not matched to a gene. Germline V lookup: CDR1 SGHTA, CDR2 FQGTGA. The CDR3 loop spans 13 amino acids. The CDR3 nucleotides are TGTGCCAGCAGCCGCCGACAGGGTGGCGAGCAGTACTTC. Its translation is CASSRRQGGEQYF.